Listed below are T cell receptor beta chains from one sample, sequenced in a study of blood T cell repertoires in COVID-19. Repertoires were generated with immunoSEQ multiplex PCR, while TCRdb's copy carries only in-frame clones and drops some. This sample has about 130,000 clones, with about 79% found just once. Source material: peripheral blood. These receptors all stem from a woman over 75 with acute or convalescent COVID-19. CDR3s include the opening cysteine and the closing phenylalanine or tryptophan. The D gene is left open where the match is weak. Clone size is shown for a subset of rows, as once, few, many or a class of expanded clone.

V	size	J	D	DNA	CDR3
TRBV7-9	few	TRBJ2-7	.	TGTGCCAGCAGCCCCCTGGCAGGGTCCTACGAGCAGTACTTC	CASSPLAGSYEQYF
TRBV5-6	once	TRBJ1-2	.	TGTGCCAGCAGCCCAACAGGGTTGAGAGGCTACACCTTC	CASSPTGLRGYTF
TRBV7-2	few	TRBJ2-7	.	TGTGCCAGCAGCTTCCCTCGGGTCGGAGGGGAACCCGCCTACGAGCAGTACTTC	CASSFPRVGGEPAYEQYF
TRBV7-2	.	TRBJ1-4	TRBD1	TGTGCCAGCAGCGCCTACAGGGGTACTAATGAAAAACTGTTTTTT	CASSAYRGTNEKLFF
TRBV9	.	TRBJ1-4	.	TGTGCCAGCAGCGAGAGGGATAGCCCCAACGAAAAACTGTTTTTT	CASSERDSPNEKLFF
TRBV19	once	TRBJ2-3	TRBD1	TGTGCCAGTAGTATAGGAGGACAGGGGGCGCGAGATACGCAGTATTTT	CASSIGGQGARDTQYF
TRBV5-1	.	TRBJ2-3	TRBD2	TGCGCCAGCAGCCTTAGCGGGGGGGCCTCAGATACGCAGTATTTT	CASSLSGGASDTQYF
TRBV19	.	TRBJ1-5	.	TGTGCCAGTAGCCACTCCCCGGGACAAAGAAATCAGCCCCAGCATTTT	CASSHSPGQRNQPQHF
TRBV29-1	.	TRBJ1-2	.	TGCAGCGTGGAGGGGAGGACGGGAGGGGGCTACACCTTC	CSVEGRTGGGYTF
TRBV10-3	.	TRBJ2-1	TRBD2	TGTGCCATCAGGACGACTAGCGGGGGCTACAATGAGCAGTTCTTC	CAIRTTSGGYNEQFF
TRBV7-2	.	TRBJ2-2	.	TGTGCCAGCAGCTCTTCGAACACCGGGGAGCTGTTTTTT	CASSSSNTGELFF
TRBV7-9	.	TRBJ2-1	.	TGTGCCAGCAGCCCGCCTGTCACTAGCAATTTTTACAATGAGCAGTTCTTC	CASSPPVTSNFYNEQFF
TRBV4-1	.	TRBJ2-2	.	TGCGCCAGCAGCCAGATCTCCGCGGATAGGACCGGGGAGCTGTTTTTT	CASSQISADRTGELFF
TRBV5-1	.	TRBJ1-1	.	TGCGCCAGCAGCCTGAGGACAGCAATGAACACTGAAGCTTTCTTT	CASSLRTAMNTEAFF
TRBV6-1	few	TRBJ2-2	.	TGTGCCAGCAGTGAAGGCCAGATCACCGGGGAGCTGTTTTTT	CASSEGQITGELFF
TRBV7-8	.	TRBJ1-2	.	TGTGCCAGCAGCTCCGAGGTGACAGCCTTCTATGGCTACACCTTC	CASSSEVTAFYGYTF
TRBV6-1	.	TRBJ1-2	TRBD1	TGTGCCAGCAGTGAAGCGCGATCCGGGACAGTACTCTTC	CASSEARSGTVLF
TRBV5-1	.	TRBJ2-7	TRBD1	TGCGCCAGCAGCCTGGGTACAGGGGACTCCTACGAGCAGTACTTC	CASSLGTGDSYEQYF
TRBV7-2	.	TRBJ2-7	.	TGTGCCAGCAGGACTCAGGGGGGCCCCTACGAGCAGTACTTC	CASRTQGGPYEQYF
TRBV7-2	.	TRBJ1-1	.	TGTGCCAGCAGCCTATTGGGCGGGGGAGTAAACACTGAAGCTTTCTTT	CASSLLGGGVNTEAFF
TRBV5-1	.	TRBJ1-2	TRBD1	TGCGCCAGCAGCTCGACAGGGAACTATGGCTACACCTTC	CASSSTGNYGYTF
TRBV27	once	TRBJ2-7	TRBD1	TGTGCCAGCAGTTTAGAACAGGGGGCTTCCTACGAGCAGTACTTC	CASSLEQGASYEQYF
TRBV7-6	.	TRBJ1-1	TRBD1	TGTGCCAGCAGCCCTGGGACAGGCCTGAACACTGAAGCTTTCTTT	CASSPGTGLNTEAFF
TRBV20-1	.	TRBJ2-3	.	TGCAGTGCTAGTTACGTCGCCGGGGGAAGCACAGATACGCAGTATTTT	CSASYVAGGSTDTQYF
TRBV7-8	.	TRBJ1-3	TRBD1	TGTGCCAGCAGCCCCCCCGGGACAGGGTTTGGAAACACCATATATTTT	CASSPPGTGFGNTIYF
TRBV6-6	.	TRBJ1-2	TRBD1	TGTGCCAGCAGCCCCGGGACAGGGTATGGCTACACCTTC	CASSPGTGYGYTF
TRBV11-2	.	TRBJ2-7	.	TGTGCCACCGCGCCTCGGGAGTACAGAGTCTACGAGCAGTACTTC	CATAPREYRVYEQYF
TRBV7-3	.	TRBJ2-2	TRBD2	TGTGCCAGCAGCTTAACTCTAGCGGGGGGGCCCCGGGAGCTGTTTTTT	CASSLTLAGGPRELFF
TRBV4-1	once	TRBJ1-3	TRBD1	TGCGCCAGCAGCCCGTCGACAGGGGCTGGAAACACCATATATTTT	CASSPSTGAGNTIYF
TRBV6-5	.	TRBJ1-1	TRBD1	TGTGCCAGCAGGAAGCAGGGGGCCACTGAAGCTTTCTTT	CASRKQGATEAFF
TRBV11-3	.	TRBJ1-1	.	TGTGCCAGCAGCTTAGATTTCCGGGATGAAGCTTTCTTT	CASSLDFRDEAFF
TRBV5-1	.	TRBJ2-1	.	TGCGCCAGCAGCTTGGGAGGGCTAGTAGTCAATGAGCAGTTCTTC	CASSLGGLVVNEQFF
TRBV30	.	TRBJ1-6	.	TGTGCCTGGGACCCGGGCTCCTATAATTCACCCCTCCACTTT	CAWDPGSYNSPLHF
TRBV9	.	TRBJ1-1	.	TGTGCCAGCTCGAGGGAAATGGACACTGAAGCTTTCTTT	CASSREMDTEAFF
TRBV7-3	.	TRBJ1-6	.	TGTGCCAGCAGCTTATCGGGGAATAATTCACCCCTCCACTTT	CASSLSGNNSPLHF
TRBV5-1	few	TRBJ2-7	.	TGCGCCAGCAGCTTGGGGGGAGGCGAGCAGTACTTC	CASSLGGGEQYF
TRBV4-2	.	TRBJ1-5	TRBD1	TGTGCCAGCAGCCAAGATCCGGGACAGGGGTTTTATAGCAATCAGCCCCAGCATTTT	CASSQDPGQGFYSNQPQHF
TRBV11-2	.	TRBJ1-2	TRBD1	TGTGCCAGCAGCTTGGGACAGAACTATGGCTACACCTTC	CASSLGQNYGYTF
TRBV3-1/TRBV3-2	once	TRBJ1-1	TRBD1	TGTGCCAGCAGCCCTCGGGACAGGGACACTGAAGCTTTCTTT	CASSPRDRDTEAFF